A selection of T cell receptor beta chains follows, all from one sample in a study of shared clonotypes between healthy human individuals. The method was immunoSEQ multiplex PCR; TCRdb's version includes in-frame clones alone and lacks a portion of them. The repertoire consists of 300,000 or so clones, with approximately 74% occurring once and the leading ten covering around a tenth. Sequences were obtained from memory CD4+ T cells sorted from blood. Receptors originate from a young man in good health. The CDR3 runs from the conserved cysteine through the conserved F or W. D genes are given only for firm matches. Some rows have no size entry. The others give once, few or many, or a class for an expanded clone.

size: .
V: TRBV4-2
D: .
J: TRBJ2-6
DNA: TGTGCCAGCAGCCAAGGCTCCAGGGTTTCGCCTGGGGCCAACGTCCTGACTTTC
CDR3: CASSQGSRVSPGANVLTF

size: .
V: TRBV2
D: .
J: TRBJ2-4
DNA: TGTGCCAGCAGTGACTCGGTGACCAAAAACATTCAGTACTTC
CDR3: CASSDSVTKNIQYF

size: .
V: TRBV2
D: TRBD1
J: TRBJ1-5
DNA: TGTGCCAGCAGTGAGGGACAGGCCAATCAGCCCCAGCATTTT
CDR3: CASSEGQANQPQHF

size: few
V: TRBV5-1
D: .
J: TRBJ2-1
DNA: TGCGCCAGTCGGGGGTCCTCCTACAATGAGCAGTTCTTC
CDR3: CASRGSSYNEQFF

size: .
V: TRBV5-1
D: .
J: TRBJ1-1
DNA: TGCGCCAGCAGCTTGTACGAGAACACTGAAGCTTTCTTT
CDR3: CASSLYENTEAFF

size: .
V: TRBV10-1
D: .
J: TRBJ2-7
DNA: TGCGCCAGCAGGGACAAAAGGCAGCAGTACTTC
CDR3: CASRDKRQQYF

size: many
V: TRBV2
D: .
J: TRBJ2-7
DNA: TGTGCCAGCATGAGGTCGGGGGCCCTTTACGAGCAGTACTTC
CDR3: CASMRSGALYEQYF

size: .
V: TRBV2
D: TRBD2
J: TRBJ2-3
DNA: TGTGCCACAGAGCGGGGAAGGACAGATACGCAGTATTTT
CDR3: CATERGRTDTQYF

size: .
V: TRBV5-6
D: TRBD2
J: TRBJ2-3
DNA: TGTGCCAGCAGGGGGCGAGGGAGGGCCGTGACAGATACGCAGTATTTT
CDR3: CASRGRGRAVTDTQYF

size: .
V: TRBV2
D: .
J: TRBJ2-1
DNA: TGTGCCAGCACCCGGGACCTGAATGACTACAATGAGCAGTTCTTC
CDR3: CASTRDLNDYNEQFF

size: .
V: TRBV5-4
D: .
J: TRBJ2-5
DNA: TGTGCCAGCAGCTTGTCCGTGGGGGTCGCACAAGAGACCCAGTACTTC
CDR3: CASSLSVGVAQETQYF

size: .
V: TRBV30
D: .
J: TRBJ2-7
DNA: TGTGCCTGGGGGCGGAGCCGGGGCTACGAGCAGTACTTC
CDR3: CAWGRSRGYEQYF

size: .
V: TRBV5-6
D: TRBD1
J: TRBJ2-7
DNA: TGTGCCAGCGCGGGGACAGGGAACGGCGAGCAGTACTTC
CDR3: CASAGTGNGEQYF

size: .
V: TRBV7-2
D: .
J: TRBJ2-1
DNA: TGTGCCAGCAGCTCAGACCTTCCGGGGAGCGAATTCTTC
CDR3: CASSSDLPGSEFF

size: .
V: TRBV27
D: TRBD1
J: TRBJ1-1
DNA: TGTGCCAGCAGCTTGACAGGGGGGGTGAACACTGAAGCTTTCTTT
CDR3: CASSLTGGVNTEAFF

size: .
V: TRBV19
D: TRBD1
J: TRBJ1-5
DNA: TGTGCCAGTACCCCGGACAGGGATCAGCCCCAGCATTTT
CDR3: CASTPDRDQPQHF